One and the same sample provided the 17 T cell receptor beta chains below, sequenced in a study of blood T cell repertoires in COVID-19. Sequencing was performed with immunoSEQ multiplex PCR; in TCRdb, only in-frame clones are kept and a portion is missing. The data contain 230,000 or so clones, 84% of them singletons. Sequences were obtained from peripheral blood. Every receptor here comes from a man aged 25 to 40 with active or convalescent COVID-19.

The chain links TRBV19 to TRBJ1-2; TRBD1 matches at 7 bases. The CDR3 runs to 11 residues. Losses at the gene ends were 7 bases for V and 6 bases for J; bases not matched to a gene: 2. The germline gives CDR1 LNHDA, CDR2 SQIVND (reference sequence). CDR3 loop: CASTTGDGYTF. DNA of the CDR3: TGTGCCAGTACCACAGGGGATGGCTACACCTTC.

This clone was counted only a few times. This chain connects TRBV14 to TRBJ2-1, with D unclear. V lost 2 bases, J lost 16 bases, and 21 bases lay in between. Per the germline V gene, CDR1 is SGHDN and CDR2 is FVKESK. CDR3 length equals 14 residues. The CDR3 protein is CASSQSLLSRSLFF. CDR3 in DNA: TGTGCCAGCAGCCAAAGCCTACTAAGCCGTAGCCTATTCTTC.

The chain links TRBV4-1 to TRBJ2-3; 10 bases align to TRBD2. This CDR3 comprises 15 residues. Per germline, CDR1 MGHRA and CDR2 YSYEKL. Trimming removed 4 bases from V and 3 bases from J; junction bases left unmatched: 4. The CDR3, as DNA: TGCGCCAGCAGCCTAAGCGGGGGGGGTACAGATACGCAGTATTTT. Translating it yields CASSLSGGGTDTQYF.

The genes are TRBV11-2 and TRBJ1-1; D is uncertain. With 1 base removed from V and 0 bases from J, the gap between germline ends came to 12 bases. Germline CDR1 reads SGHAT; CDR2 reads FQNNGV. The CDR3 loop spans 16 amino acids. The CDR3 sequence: CASSLGAVILNTEAFF. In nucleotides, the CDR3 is TGTGCCAGCAGCTTAGGTGCAGTAATACTGAACACTGAAGCTTTCTTT. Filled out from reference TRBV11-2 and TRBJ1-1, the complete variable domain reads EAGVAQSPRYKIIEKRQSVAFWCNPISGHATLYWYQQILGQGPKLLIQFQNNGVVDDSQLPKDRFSAERLKGVDSTLKIQPAKLEDSAVYLCASSLGAVILNTEAFFGQGTRLTVV.

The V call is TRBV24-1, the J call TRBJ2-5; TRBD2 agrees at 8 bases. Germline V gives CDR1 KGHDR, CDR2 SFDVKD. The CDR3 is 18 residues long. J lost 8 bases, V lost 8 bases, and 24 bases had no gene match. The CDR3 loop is CATTPRESGGPSSYTQYF. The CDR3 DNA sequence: TGTGCCACCACCCCCCGGGAGAGCGGGGGCCCCTCATCTTATACCCAGTACTTC.

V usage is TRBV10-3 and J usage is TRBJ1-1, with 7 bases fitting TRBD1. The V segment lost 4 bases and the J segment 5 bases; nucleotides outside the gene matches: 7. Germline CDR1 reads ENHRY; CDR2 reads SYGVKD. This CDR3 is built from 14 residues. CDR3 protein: CAISVEGARTEAFF. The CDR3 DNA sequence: TGTGCCATCAGTGTGGAGGGGGCGCGGACTGAAGCTTTCTTT.

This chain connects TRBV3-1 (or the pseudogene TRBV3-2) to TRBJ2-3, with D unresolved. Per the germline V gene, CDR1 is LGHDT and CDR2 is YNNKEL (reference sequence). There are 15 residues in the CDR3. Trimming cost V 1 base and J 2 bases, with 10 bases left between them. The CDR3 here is CASSQAPRVTDTQYF. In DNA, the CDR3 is TGTGCCAGCAGCCAAGCCCCGCGAGTCACAGATACGCAGTATTTT.

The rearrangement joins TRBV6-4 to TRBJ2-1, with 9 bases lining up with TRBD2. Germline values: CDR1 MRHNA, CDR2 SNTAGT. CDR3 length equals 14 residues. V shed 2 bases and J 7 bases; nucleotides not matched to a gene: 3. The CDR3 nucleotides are TGTGCCAGCAGTGACCCCAGCGGGGGGAATGAGCAGTTCTTC. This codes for CASSDPSGGNEQFF.

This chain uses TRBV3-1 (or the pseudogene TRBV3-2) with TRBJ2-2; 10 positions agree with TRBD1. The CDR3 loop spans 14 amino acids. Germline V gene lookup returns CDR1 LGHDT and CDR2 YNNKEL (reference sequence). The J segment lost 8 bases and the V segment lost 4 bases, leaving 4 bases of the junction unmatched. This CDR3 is CASSRQGAVGELFF. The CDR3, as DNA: TGTGCCAGCAGCCGACAGGGGGCGGTAGGGGAGCTGTTTTTT.

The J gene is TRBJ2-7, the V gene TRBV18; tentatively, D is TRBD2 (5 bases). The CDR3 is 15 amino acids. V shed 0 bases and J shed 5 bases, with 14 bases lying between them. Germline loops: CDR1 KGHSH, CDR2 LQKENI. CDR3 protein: CASSPPRGSGNEQYF. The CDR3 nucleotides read TGTGCCAGCTCACCACCTCGAGGGTCGGGGAACGAGCAGTACTTC.

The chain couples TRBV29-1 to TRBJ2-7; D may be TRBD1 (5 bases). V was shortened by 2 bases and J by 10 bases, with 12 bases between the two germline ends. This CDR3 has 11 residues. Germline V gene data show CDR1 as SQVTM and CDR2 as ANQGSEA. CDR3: CSVEKQGGQYF. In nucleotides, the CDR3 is TGCAGCGTTGAAAAGCAGGGCGGACAGTACTTC.

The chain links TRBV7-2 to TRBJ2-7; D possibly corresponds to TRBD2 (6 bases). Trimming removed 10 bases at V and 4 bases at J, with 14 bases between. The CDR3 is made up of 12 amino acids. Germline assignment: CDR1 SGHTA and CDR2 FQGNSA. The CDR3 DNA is TGTGCCAATAAGGACTACGTTTACGAGCAGTACTTC. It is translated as CANKDYVYEQYF.

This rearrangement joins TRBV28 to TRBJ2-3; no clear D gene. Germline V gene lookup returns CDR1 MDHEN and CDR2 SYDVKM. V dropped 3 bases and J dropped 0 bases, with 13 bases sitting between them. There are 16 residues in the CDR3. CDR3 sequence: CASSFPVRASTDTQYF. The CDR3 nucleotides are TGTGCCAGCAGTTTCCCCGTACGCGCTAGCACAGATACGCAGTATTTT.

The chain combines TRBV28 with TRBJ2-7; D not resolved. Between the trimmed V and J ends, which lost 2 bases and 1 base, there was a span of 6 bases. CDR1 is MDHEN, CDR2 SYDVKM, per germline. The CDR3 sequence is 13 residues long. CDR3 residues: CASSLHGSYEQYF. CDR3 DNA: TGTGCCAGCAGTTTACACGGTTCCTACGAGCAGTACTTC.

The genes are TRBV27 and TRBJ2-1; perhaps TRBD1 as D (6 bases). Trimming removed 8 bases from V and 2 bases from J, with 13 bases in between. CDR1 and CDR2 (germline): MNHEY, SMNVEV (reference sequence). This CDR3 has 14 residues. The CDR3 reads CASRVRGTYNEQFF. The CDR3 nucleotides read TGTGCCAGCCGGGTAAGGGGGACCTACAATGAGCAGTTCTTC.

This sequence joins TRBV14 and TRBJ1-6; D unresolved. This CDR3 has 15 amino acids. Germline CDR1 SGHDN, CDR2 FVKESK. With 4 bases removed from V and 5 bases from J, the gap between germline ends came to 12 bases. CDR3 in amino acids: CASSPGQRNNSPLHF. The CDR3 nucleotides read TGTGCCAGCAGCCCGGGCCAGCGGAATAATTCACCCCTCCACTTT.

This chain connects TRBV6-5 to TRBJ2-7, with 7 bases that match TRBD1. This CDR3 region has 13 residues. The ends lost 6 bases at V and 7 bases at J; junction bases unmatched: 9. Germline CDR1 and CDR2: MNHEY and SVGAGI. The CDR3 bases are TGTGCCAGCAGGGGACAACAGGGGAAAGAGCAGTACTTC. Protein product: CASRGQQGKEQYF.